The 30 T cell receptor beta chains given below trace back to one sample, sequenced in a study of cytomegalovirus exposure and HLA in healthy donors. Measured with immunoSEQ multiplex PCR; TCRdb has only the in-frame clones, and not every one. The table shows hundreds of thousands of clones, with about nine tenths occurring only once. Sample: PBMCs. The source is a young woman in good health and CMV-seropositive.

About this clone itself: This may stem from a read error, because a much larger clone lies one nucleotide away. DNA of the CDR3: TGTGTCAGCAGCCTAGGGACTAGCGGGACCTACGAGCAGTACTTC. It codes for CVSSLGTSGTYEQYF. The gene calls are TRBV4-2 and TRBJ2-7; 13 positions match TRBD2. Per germline, CDR1 LGHNA and CDR2 YNFKEQ. This CDR3 has 15 amino acids.

This clone has more than one count but fewer than ten. The chain uses TRBV10-1 and TRBJ2-7; a weak D match, TRBD1 (5 bases). The CDR3 totals 14 residues. V dropped 2 bases and J dropped 0 bases, with 8 bases sitting between them. Germline V gene sequence: CDR1 WNHNN, CDR2 SYGVQD (reference sequence). Here the CDR3 DNA reads TGCGCCAGCAGTGAGACAGGAGTCTCCTACGAGCAGTACTTC. This gives the protein CASSETGVSYEQYF.

The gene calls are TRBV27 and TRBJ2-1, with D maybe TRBD2 (6 bases). The length of the CDR3 is 13 residues. Trimming took off 5 bases at V and 5 bases at J, with 10 bases between the two ends. Germline V gene data show CDR1 as MNHEY and CDR2 as SMNVEV (reference sequence). The CDR3 region is CASSEAGNNEQFF. Here the CDR3 DNA reads TGTGCCAGCAGTGAGGCGGGGAACAATGAGCAGTTCTTC.

This sequence joins TRBV6-1 and TRBJ2-1, with TRBD2 matching 7 bases. CDR1 is MNHNS and CDR2 is SASEGT in the germline V gene. Unmatched junction bases numbered 5, after V lost 7 bases and J lost 2 bases. The CDR3 extends over 14 amino acids. For the CDR3, the DNA is TGTGCCAGCACTCCTCTAGCGGCCTACAATGAGCAGTTCTTC. The encoded protein is CASTPLAAYNEQFF.

The J gene is TRBJ2-5, the V gene TRBV5-4; the match to TRBD2 covers 8 bases. The junction had 6 bases not matched to a gene; V was cut back by 0 bases and J by 5 bases. CDR1 and CDR2 from the germline V gene are SGHNT and YYREEE (reference sequence). The length of the CDR3 is 15 residues. CDR3 in amino acids: CASSLEFASGETQYF. CDR3 DNA: TGTGCCAGCAGCTTGGAATTCGCTAGCGGGGAGACCCAGTACTTC. Variable domain in full (rest from reference TRBV5-4 and TRBJ2-5): ETGVTQSPTHLIKTRGQQVTLRCSSQSGHNTVSWYQQALGQGPQFIFQYYREEENGRGNFPPRFSGLQFPNYSSELNVNALELDDSALYLCASSLEFASGETQYFGPGTRLLVL.

This clone appeared once. The rearrangement links TRBV28 to TRBJ2-5; 8 positions agree with TRBD1. J gave up 14 bases and V 4 bases, and 12 bases lay outside the gene matches. This CDR3 is 13 amino acids long. Germline CDR1 and CDR2: MDHEN and SYDVKM. The CDR3 bases are TGTGCCAGCAGTTCGTATCCGGACAGGGAATCTTACTTC. Its translation is CASSSYPDRESYF.

This chain uses TRBV27 with TRBJ1-2, with 7 bases matching TRBD1. After removal of 5 bases from V and 0 bases from J, the junction contained 6 bases not matched to a gene. The length of the CDR3 is 15 residues. CDR1 is MNHEY, CDR2 SMNVEV, per germline (reference sequence). The CDR3 reads CASSPWDSANYGYTF. CDR3 nucleotide sequence: TGTGCCAGCAGTCCCTGGGACAGCGCTAACTATGGCTACACCTTC.

Comments on this clone: Distinct nucleotide sequences in the sample also encode this CDR3. V usage is TRBV27 and J usage is TRBJ1-1; 7 bases match TRBD1. CDR3 size: 14 residues. The V and J ends lost 3 bases and 4 bases, in that order; junction bases with no gene match: 5. Germline-derived CDR1 and CDR2 are MNHEY and SMNVEV (reference sequence). As DNA, the CDR3 is TGTGCCAGCAGTTTCGGGCAGGGGGGCACTGAAGCTTTCTTT. Translating gives CASSFGQGGTEAFF.

The V and J genes are TRBV5-5 and TRBJ1-2; perhaps TRBD1 as D (6 bases). CDR1 SGHKS and CDR2 YYEKEE come from the germline V gene (reference sequence). V lost 0 bases and J 8 bases, leaving 14 bases between the germline ends. This CDR3 comprises 14 residues. CDR3 DNA: TGTGCCAGCAGCTTGGAAGGCAGGGGCTTCGGCTACACCTTC. This sequence encodes CASSLEGRGFGYTF.

V and J are TRBV19 and TRBJ2-5, with D possibly matching TRBD1 (6 bases). Germline V gives CDR1 LNHDA, CDR2 SQIVND (reference sequence). Trimming took 3 bases from V and 2 from J, leaving 10 bases between them. The CDR3 is 14 residues long. Here the CDR3 DNA reads TGTGCCAGTAGTATGAATAGGGGGCAAGAGACCCAGTACTTC. Translation: CASSMNRGQETQYF.

This clone appeared once. The chain couples TRBV9 to TRBJ1-2; D might be TRBD1 (6 bases). Germline CDR1 SGDLS, CDR2 YYNGEE. The CDR3 has 15 amino acids. Trimming took off 4 bases at V and 5 bases at J, with 18 bases between the two ends. CDR3 amino acids: CASSSIGGGQYGYTF. CDR3 in DNA: TGTGCCAGCAGCTCCATCGGGGGGGGCCAGTATGGCTACACCTTC.

The CDR3 here is CASSLAGSSYNEQFF. The CDR3 bases are TGTGCCAGCTCGTTAGCGGGGAGCTCCTACAATGAGCAGTTCTTC. This chain links TRBV18 with TRBJ2-1; the match to TRBD2 covers 8 bases. Germline V gives CDR1 KGHSH, CDR2 LQKENI. The CDR3 runs 15 residues. The J segment lost 0 bases and the V segment lost 6 bases, leaving 4 bases of the junction unmatched.

The chain uses TRBV6-5 and TRBJ1-2; TRBD1 matches 9 bases. The CDR3 sequence is 14 residues long. The V gene end was trimmed by 6 bases and the J gene end by 3 bases; junction bases not matched to a gene: 5. Germline assignment: CDR1 MNHEY and CDR2 SVGAGI. In nucleotides, the CDR3 is TGTGCCAGCAGCTATACAGGGGGCTACTATGGCTACACCTTC. Protein: CASSYTGGYYGYTF.

This chain links TRBV7-2 with TRBJ2-2; the match to TRBD2 covers 11 bases. This CDR3 region has 16 residues. CDR1 is SGHTA and CDR2 is FQGNSA in the germline V gene. V shed 4 bases and J 8 bases; nucleotides not matched to a gene: 9. CDR3 in DNA: TGTGCCAGCAGCTCCGGGACTAGCGGCATTAGGGGGGAGCTGTTTTTT. Translated: CASSSGTSGIRGELFF.

The chain couples TRBV7-9 to TRBJ2-1, with 7 bases aligning to TRBD2. Per the germline V gene, CDR1 is SEHNR and CDR2 is FQNEAQ (reference sequence). V was pared by 3 bases and J by 10 bases, with 6 bases of the junction left unmatched. This CDR3 comprises 13 residues. In DNA form, the CDR3 reads TGTGCCAGCAGCTTGGGAGGGACGGGGGAGCAGTTCTTC. This translates into CASSLGGTGEQFF.

The J gene is TRBJ1-5, the V gene TRBV4-1; D not certain. Germline-derived CDR1 and CDR2 are MGHRA and YSYEKL. The CDR3 spans 15 residues. V was cut by 1 base and J by 5 bases, with 12 bases left in between. The CDR3 loop reads CASSQGGQLYQPQHF. The CDR3 DNA is TGCGCCAGCAGCCAAGGAGGGCAGCTCTATCAGCCCCAGCATTTT.

The chain recombines TRBV5-6 with TRBJ1-3; D is possibly TRBD1 (5 bases). Between the trimmed V and J ends, which lost 3 bases and 5 bases, there was a span of 18 bases. The germline V gene has CDR1 SGHDT and CDR2 YYEEEE. The CDR3 is made up of 16 amino acids. As DNA, the CDR3 is TGTGCCAGCAGCTCTTTGGGACGGGAGACGCGAAACACCATATATTTT. The encoded protein is CASSSLGRETRNTIYF.

V is TRBV11-3 and J is TRBJ2-7, with D perhaps TRBD2 (5 bases). This CDR3 has 14 amino acids. The V end was cut by 5 bases, the J end by 2 bases, with 13 bases between. Germline V gene sequence: CDR1 SGHNT, CDR2 YENEEA. The CDR3 spells CASSPPDGTYEQYF. The CDR3 nucleotides are TGTGCCAGCAGCCCACCGGACGGGACCTACGAGCAGTACTTC.

The V call is TRBV19, the J call TRBJ1-1, with TRBD1 as a possible D gene (5 bases). This CDR3 contains 14 residues. Germline CDR1 and CDR2: LNHDA and SQIVND (reference sequence). With 1 base removed from V and 4 bases from J, the gap between germline ends came to 10 bases. CDR3 residues: CASSIGSGGTEAFF. In nucleotides, the CDR3 is TGTGCCAGTAGTATAGGATCGGGGGGCACTGAAGCTTTCTTT.

The rearrangement links TRBV9 to TRBJ2-1; 16 positions match TRBD2. The trim removed 0 bases at V and 9 bases at J, leaving 9 bases unmatched. The CDR3 contains 18 residues. Per the germline V gene, CDR1 is SGDLS and CDR2 is YYNGEE. The CDR3 spells CASSVEPGLAGGPFEQFF. CDR3 bases: TGTGCCAGCAGCGTAGAACCGGGACTAGCGGGAGGGCCTTTTGAGCAGTTCTTC.

The chain recombines TRBV10-1 with TRBJ1-1; unclear D gene. This CDR3 region has 13 residues. V shed 0 bases and J shed 7 bases, with 9 bases lying between them. Germline values: CDR1 WNHNN, CDR2 SYGVQD (reference sequence). This CDR3 reads CASSESRAVEAFF. The CDR3 nucleotides are TGCGCCAGCAGTGAGTCGCGCGCCGTTGAAGCTTTCTTT.

This chain joins TRBV6-5 and TRBJ2-7; D might be TRBD2 (7 bases). The germline CDR1 and CDR2 sequences are MNHEY and SVGAGI. V was shortened by 5 bases and J by 5 bases, with 16 bases between the two germline ends. This CDR3 comprises 14 residues. The CDR3 DNA sequence: TGTGCCAGCAGTGATGCGGGGGCTAGAGACGAGCAGTACTTC. Translating gives CASSDAGARDEQYF.

V usage is TRBV4-1 and J usage is TRBJ1-1, with 8 bases identical to TRBD1. CDR3 length equals 16 residues. Germline V gene data show CDR1 as MGHRA and CDR2 as YSYEKL. V shed 6 bases, J shed 5 bases, and the junction held 14 bases outside the gene matches. CDR3 bases: TGCGCCAGCAGGCTTGGACAGGGTGGGTTCAGTACTGAAGCTTTCTTT. It yields the protein CASRLGQGGFSTEAFF.

The rearrangement links TRBV7-9 to TRBJ1-1; D might be TRBD1 (6 bases). The CDR3 extends over 12 amino acids. Germline CDR1 reads SEHNR; CDR2 reads FQNEAQ (reference sequence). The V end was cut by 5 bases, the J end by 8 bases, with 12 bases between. This chain's CDR3 is CASSPGQKEAFF. The CDR3, as DNA: TGTGCCAGCAGCCCCGGACAGAAAGAAGCTTTCTTT. Together with reference TRBV7-9 and TRBJ1-1, the CDR3 gives the full variable domain: DTGVSQNPRHKITKRGQNVTFRCDPISEHNRLYWYRQTLGQGPEFLTYFQNEAQLEKSRLLSDRFSAERPKGSFSTLEIQRTEQGDSAMYLCASSPGQKEAFFGQGTRLTVV.

This clone turned up a few times. The genes are TRBV7-9 and TRBJ2-7; weak D call: TRBD2 (7 bases). From germline, CDR1 is SEHNR and CDR2 FQNEAQ (reference sequence). The CDR3 consists of 12 residues. The germline V and J ends were trimmed by 6 bases and 9 bases, with 15 bases remaining between them. CDR3 sequence (DNA): TGTGCCAGCAGGCTGGGGGGGGGCCCGCAGTACTTC. Amino acid sequence: CASRLGGGPQYF.

The V call is TRBV4-1, the J call TRBJ2-7; no clear D. The CDR3 loop spans 15 amino acids. Trimming left V 3 bases short and J 2 bases short, with 14 bases between. Per the germline V gene, CDR1 is MGHRA and CDR2 is YSYEKL. The CDR3 region has the DNA TGCGCCAGCAGCCATGGTCTCGCGTCAACCTACGAGCAGTACTTC. Protein sequence: CASSHGLASTYEQYF.

This chain joins TRBV13 and TRBJ2-7; 15 bases fit TRBD2. J gave up 2 bases and V 5 bases, and 13 bases lay outside the gene matches. This CDR3 is 19 amino acids long. CDR1 is PRHDT and CDR2 is FYEKMQ in the germline V gene (reference sequence). In nucleotides, the CDR3 is TGTGCCAGCAGCGGAGGGGGACTAGCGGGAGGCCTTAGACCCTACGAGCAGTACTTC. Translating it yields CASSGGGLAGGLRPYEQYF.

This sequence joins TRBV5-1 and TRBJ2-5; 9 positions match TRBD2. Unmatched junction bases numbered 4, after V lost 4 bases and J lost 3 bases. The CDR3 is made up of 14 amino acids. Germline values: CDR1 SGHRS, CDR2 YFSETQ. This CDR3 is CASSTRLAEETQYF. The CDR3 nucleotides read TGCGCCAGCAGCACAAGACTAGCGGAAGAGACCCAGTACTTC.

The chain carries TRBV4-2 and TRBJ1-2; TRBD1 is a possible D gene (5 bases). Germline V gives CDR1 LGHNA, CDR2 YNFKEQ. The germline V and J ends were trimmed by 3 bases and 8 bases, with 16 bases remaining between them. The CDR3 extends over 14 amino acids. In nucleotides, the CDR3 is TGTGCCAGCAGCCATCCACGCGGGGGTCAGGGCTACACCTTC. It specifies CASSHPRGGQGYTF.

This clone showed up just a few times. This chain connects TRBV11-3 to TRBJ2-2; 8 bases fit TRBD2. V trimming: 1 base; J trimming: 9 bases; junction bases outside the gene matches: 7. Germline V gene sequence: CDR1 SGHNT, CDR2 YENEEA. The CDR3 loop spans 15 amino acids. The CDR3 DNA reads as TGTGCCAGCAGCTTAGGGGGGAGCGGGAGCTGGGAGCTGTTTTTT. Protein product: CASSLGGSGSWELFF.